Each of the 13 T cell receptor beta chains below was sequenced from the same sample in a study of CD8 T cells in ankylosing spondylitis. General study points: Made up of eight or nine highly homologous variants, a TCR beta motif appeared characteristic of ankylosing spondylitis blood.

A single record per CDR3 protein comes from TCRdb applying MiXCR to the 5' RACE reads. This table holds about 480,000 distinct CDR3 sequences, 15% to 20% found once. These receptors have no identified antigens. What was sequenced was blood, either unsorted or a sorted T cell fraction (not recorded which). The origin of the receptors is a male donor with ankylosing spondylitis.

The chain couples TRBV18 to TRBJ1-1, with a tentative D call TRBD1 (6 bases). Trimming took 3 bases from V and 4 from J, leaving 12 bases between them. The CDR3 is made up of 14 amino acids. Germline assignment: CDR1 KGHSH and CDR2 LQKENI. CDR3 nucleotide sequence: TGTGCCAGCTCACCCGAGCGGGGGCTCACTGAAGCTTTCTTT. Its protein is CASSPERGLTEAFF.

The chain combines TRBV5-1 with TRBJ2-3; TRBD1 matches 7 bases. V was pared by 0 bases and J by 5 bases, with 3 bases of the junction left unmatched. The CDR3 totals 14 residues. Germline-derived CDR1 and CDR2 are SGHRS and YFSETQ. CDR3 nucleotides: TGCGCCAGCAGCTTGGCCACAGGGGTAGATACGCAGTATTTT. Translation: CASSLATGVDTQYF.

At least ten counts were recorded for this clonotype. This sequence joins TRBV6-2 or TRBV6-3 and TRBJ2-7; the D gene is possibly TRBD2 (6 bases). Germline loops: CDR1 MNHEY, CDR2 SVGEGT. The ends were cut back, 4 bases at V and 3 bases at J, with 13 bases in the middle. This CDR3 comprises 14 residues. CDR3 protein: CASSWGTPSYEQYF. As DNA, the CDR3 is TGTGCCAGCAGTTGGGGGACTCCTAGCTACGAGCAGTACTTC.

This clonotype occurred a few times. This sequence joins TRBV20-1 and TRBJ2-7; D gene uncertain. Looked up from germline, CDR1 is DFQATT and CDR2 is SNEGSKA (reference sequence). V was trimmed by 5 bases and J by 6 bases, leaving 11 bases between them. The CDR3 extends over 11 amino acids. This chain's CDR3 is CSAPRLVEQYF. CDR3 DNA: TGCAGTGCTCCTAGACTGGTCGAGCAGTACTTC.

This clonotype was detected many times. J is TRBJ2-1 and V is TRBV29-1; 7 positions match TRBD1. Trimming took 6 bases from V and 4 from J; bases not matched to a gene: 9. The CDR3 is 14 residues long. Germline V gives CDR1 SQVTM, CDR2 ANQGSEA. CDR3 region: CSVIPGQNYNEQFF. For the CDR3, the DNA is TGCAGCGTAATTCCGGGACAGAATTACAATGAGCAGTTCTTC.

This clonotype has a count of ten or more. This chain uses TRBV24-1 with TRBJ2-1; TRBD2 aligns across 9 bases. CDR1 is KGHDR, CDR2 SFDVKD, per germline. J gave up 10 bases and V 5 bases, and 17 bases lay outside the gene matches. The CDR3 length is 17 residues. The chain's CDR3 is CATSAGGTGGREHEQFF. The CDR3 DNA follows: TGTGCCACCAGTGCCGGGGGTACTGGCGGGAGGGAACACGAGCAGTTCTTC.

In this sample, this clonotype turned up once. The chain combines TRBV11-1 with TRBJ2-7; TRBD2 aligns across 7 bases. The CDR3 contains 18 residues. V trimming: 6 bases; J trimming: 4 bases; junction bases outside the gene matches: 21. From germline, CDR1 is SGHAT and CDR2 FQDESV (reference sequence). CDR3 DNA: TGTGCCAGCAGGCCCCTCCCCGCTCTAGCGGTGAATGGGTACGAGCAGTACTTC. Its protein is CASRPLPALAVNGYEQYF.

The CDR3 coding sequence is TGTGCCAGCAGTCCCAGAGAGGGTCATGGCTACACCTTC. Encoded protein: CASSPREGHGYTF. The chain is built from TRBV12-3 or TRBV12-4 and TRBJ1-2; D is undetermined. The germline V and J ends were trimmed by 5 bases and 6 bases, with 13 bases remaining between them. The CDR3 consists of 13 residues.

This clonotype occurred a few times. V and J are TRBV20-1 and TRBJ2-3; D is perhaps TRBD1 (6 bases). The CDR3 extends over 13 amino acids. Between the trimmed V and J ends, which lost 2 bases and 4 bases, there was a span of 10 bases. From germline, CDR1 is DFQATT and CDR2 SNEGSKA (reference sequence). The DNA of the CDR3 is TGCAGTGCTAGAAGGGGGTCCGCAGATACGCAGTATTTT. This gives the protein CSARRGSADTQYF.

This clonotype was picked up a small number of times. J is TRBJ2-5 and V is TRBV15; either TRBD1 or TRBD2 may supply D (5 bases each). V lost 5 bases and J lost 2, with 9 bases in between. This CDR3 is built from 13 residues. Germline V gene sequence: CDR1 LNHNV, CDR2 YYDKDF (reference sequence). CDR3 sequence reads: CATSPGPQETQYF. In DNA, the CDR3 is TGTGCCACCAGCCCGGGACCACAAGAGACCCAGTACTTC.

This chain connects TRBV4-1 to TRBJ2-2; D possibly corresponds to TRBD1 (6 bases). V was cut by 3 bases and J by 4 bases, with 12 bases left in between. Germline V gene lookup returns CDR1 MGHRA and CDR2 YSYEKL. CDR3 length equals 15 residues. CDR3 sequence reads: CASSHHRAGTGELFF. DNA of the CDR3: TGCGCCAGCAGCCACCACAGGGCGGGCACCGGGGAGCTGTTTTTT.

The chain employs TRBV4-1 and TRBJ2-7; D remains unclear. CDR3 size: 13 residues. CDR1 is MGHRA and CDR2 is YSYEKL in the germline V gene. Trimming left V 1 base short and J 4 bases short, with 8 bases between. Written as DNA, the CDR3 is TGCGCCAGCAGCCAAGTAGCTGAGTACGAGCAGTACTTC. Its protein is CASSQVAEYEQYF.

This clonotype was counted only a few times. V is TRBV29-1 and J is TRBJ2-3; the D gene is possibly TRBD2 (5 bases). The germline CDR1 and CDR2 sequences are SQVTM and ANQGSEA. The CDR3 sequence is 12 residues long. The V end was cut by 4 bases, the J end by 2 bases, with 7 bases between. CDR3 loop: CSVGRDTDTQYF. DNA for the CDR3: TGCAGCGTTGGCCGGGACACAGATACGCAGTATTTT.